This note documents a single T cell receptor beta chain sequence. The target of this receptor is not known. Qualities for individual bases were not recorded, and no much larger clone is one base off. Systemically healthy Caucasian individuals from Russia, 39 in total and aged about 6 to 100 years, were included as donors. Each donor gave approximately 9.4 milliliters of peripheral blood, drawn into EDTA-treated Vacutainer tubes. Ficoll-Paque density-gradient centrifugation was used to isolate PBMCs, with at least 6 million obtained per sample. Trizol reagent was used to extract total RNA from PBMCs, with at least 5.5 micrograms per sample. For every donor, flow cytometry on a PBMC aliquot measured the percentage of naive CD45RAhigh/CD27high T cells. Library preparation used 5' RACE. Sequencing was performed on an Illumina HiSeq 2500. A second 7 to 11 cycle PCR used a sample-barcoded 5' primer and a J-beta primer mix. Each TCR beta cDNA molecule received a unique molecular identifier from a template-switch 5' adaptor carrying 12 random nucleotides. Each sample yielded at least 2.5 million CDR3-containing paired-end reads. First-strand cDNA synthesis was performed from all RNA using the Mint cDNA synthesis kit, with priming by a TRBC-specific oligonucleotide. After uracil-DNA glycosylase treatment, a first 18-cycle PCR used universal primers M1SS and BC2_uni_R on all cDNA. The authors processed their data as follows. For normalization, 1 million high-quality reads, each with a distinct molecular identifier, were randomly selected from each sample. Reads with shared molecular identifiers were discarded instead of being binned into consensus sequences. MiTCR, run with a Q25 quality threshold and the strictest error-elimination algorithm, handled CDR3 identification, clonotype clustering and error correction. A nonparametric unseen species model using Euler transformation provided a lower-bound estimate of total TCR beta diversity. Clones were called with MiXCR by TCRdb after fastp trimmed the public reads at Q25, and only in-frame beta chains were retained. CDR3 protein sequences are deduplicated, and each keeps its most common genes and DNA. The V and J calls and clone size come from TCRdb's table, not from the authors' own analysis. In this sample the table shows 750,000 to 950,000 distinct CDR3 sequences, 53% of which occur a single time. The top ten hold approximately 40% of the sample.

The sample comes from a study of blood T cells in healthy people across ages (dated by TCRdb to about 2015). For the study in its entirety: Template switching captured roughly one uniquely barcoded TCR beta cDNA molecule per two T cells in model experiments. To avoid experimental bias, donors of different ages were distributed randomly across sequencing lanes. Using the same blood draw, the study looked at two additional independent replicas of 1 million unique cDNA reads for two donors, one aged 18 to 29 and the other aged 80 or older. To track age-related changes in TCR beta repertoire diversity, the study relied on deep sequencing normalized with unique cDNA molecular identifiers. The donors were split into four age groups: young (average around 15 years), middle-aged (about 40), aged (62) and long-lived (approximately 80). On the study overall, not on this receptor specifically: Because profiling used bulk unsorted PBMCs, naive and antigen-experienced compartments could not be compared conclusively. As age increased, observed TCR beta diversity per million T cells dropped in a roughly linear way, and a significant reduction was already evident by age 40. Because the CMV infection status of the donors was unknown, age-related changes in expanded clonotypes may potentially have been confounded. Total diversity estimates from one million sequenced T cells were considered lower bounds and underestimates. There was a strong correlation between observed TCR beta diversity and the percentage of naive T cells measured by flow cytometry. Compared with the aged group, the long-lived group had more naive CD4+ T cells, fewer expanded clones and increased TCR diversity, a pattern suggesting age selection.

The CDR3 numbers 17 residues from cysteine through phenylalanine. The read is trimmed to its CDR3 DNA, 51 bases read in frame from base 1. The germline V gene supplies CDR1 LGHNA and CDR2 YNFKEQ. Trimming costs V 5 bases and J 2 bases, and their ends lie 19 bases apart. Sequencing was carried out using blood. This chain joins TRBV4-2 to TRBJ2-1; the D call is possibly TRBD1 or TRBD2, each sharing 5 bases. This clonotype was obtained from a man older than 75 in good health. The bases read TGTGCCAGCAGCACCCGGGACCGCCTGGGTGCCTACAATGAGCAGTTCTTC. It encodes CASSTRDRLGAYNEQFF.